These 9 T cell receptor beta chains were sequenced from one sample in a study of blood T cell repertoires in COVID-19. Some clones are missing from TCRdb's copy, which holds only in-frame ones; the method was immunoSEQ multiplex PCR. The sample has 200,000 to 250,000 clones, roughly 79% seen once. The sequenced material came from PBMCs or T cells enriched from blood (not recorded which). Receptor source: a woman aged 50 to 60 with acute COVID-19.

The chain joins TRBV6-2 or TRBV6-3 to TRBJ1-5; D gene unclear. The CDR3 loop spans 15 amino acids. Germline lookup yields CDR1 MNHEY and CDR2 SVGEGT. V dropped 7 bases and J dropped 1 base, with 14 bases sitting between them. The CDR3 DNA reads TGTGCCAGCACCCCCCAGGCGGGGAGCAATCAGCCCCAGCATTTT. Translation gives CASTPQAGSNQPQHF.

The CDR3 spells CASSVGTANSPLHF. CDR3 coding DNA: TGTGCCAGCAGCGTCGGGACAGCTAATTCACCCCTCCACTTT. The V call is TRBV11-3, the J call TRBJ1-6; 7 bases line up with TRBD1. The CDR3 length is 14 residues. CDR1 is SGHNT and CDR2 is YENEEA in the germline V gene. Trimming cost V 5 bases and J 6 bases; bases outside gene matches: 4.

The chain has TRBV2 and TRBJ2-5; TRBD2 matches at 10 bases. CDR3 length equals 14 residues. V shed 7 bases and J 5 bases; nucleotides not matched to a gene: 7. Germline loops: CDR1 SNHLY, CDR2 FYNNEI. The CDR3 nucleotides read TGTGCCAGCAACGCCCTAGCGGGAGACGAGACCCAGTACTTC. Translated, it gives CASNALAGDETQYF.

V usage is TRBV7-9 and J usage is TRBJ2-1; 9 bases agree with TRBD2. This CDR3 has 17 residues. The germline CDR1 and CDR2 sequences are SEHNR and FQNEAQ (reference sequence). V shed 5 bases and J 9 bases; nucleotides not matched to a gene: 17. DNA for the CDR3: TGTGCCAGCAGCGTCTATTTTAGCGGGGGTTCTAGGGCTGAGCAGTTCTTC. This sequence encodes CASSVYFSGGSRAEQFF.

CDR3 sequence (DNA): TGTGCCAGCAGTCGTGTGAGGGGGAGCGCCTACAATGAGCAGTTCTTC. This encodes CASSRVRGSAYNEQFF. The rearrangement links TRBV3-1 (or the pseudogene TRBV3-2) to TRBJ2-1; D possibly corresponds to TRBD1 (6 bases). The CDR3 length is 16 residues. Between the trimmed V and J ends, which lost 6 bases and 2 bases, there was a span of 17 bases. CDR1 and CDR2 from the germline V gene are LGHDT and YNNKEL (reference sequence).

The V call is TRBV28, the J call TRBJ2-3; the match to TRBD1 covers 8 bases. The V and J ends lost 5 bases and 2 bases, in that order; junction bases with no gene match: 9. The germline V gene has CDR1 MDHEN and CDR2 SYDVKM. This CDR3 spans 16 amino acids. This CDR3 reads CASSEPRQGITDTQYF. CDR3 DNA: TGTGCCAGCAGTGAGCCGAGACAGGGGATCACAGATACGCAGTATTTT.

This clone is a singleton in its sample. The gene calls are TRBV28 and TRBJ2-5; no clear D. The V gene lost 7 bases and the J gene lost 2 bases, with 11 bases spanning the gap. Germline V gene sequence: CDR1 MDHEN, CDR2 SYDVKM. The CDR3 sequence is 13 residues long. This chain's CDR3 is CASTYQTQETQYF. DNA of the CDR3: TGTGCCAGCACCTACCAGACACAAGAGACCCAGTACTTC. Variable domain in full (rest from reference TRBV28 and TRBJ2-5): DVKVTQSSRYLVKRTGEKVFLECVQDMDHENMFWYRQDPGLGLRLIYFSYDVKMKEKGDIPEGYSVSREKKERFSLILESASTNQTSMYLCASTYQTQETQYFGPGTRLLVL.

The V call is TRBV11-2, the J call TRBJ2-1; 10 nucleotides align to TRBD2. CDR3 length: 14 residues. The junction had 2 bases not matched to a gene; V was cut back by 5 bases and J by 4 bases. Germline-derived CDR1 and CDR2 are SGHAT and FQNNGV. DNA for the CDR3: TGTGCCAGCAGCCGGACTAGCGGTTACAATGAGCAGTTCTTC. As protein: CASSRTSGYNEQFF.

V is TRBV19 and J is TRBJ1-2; D unresolved. V gave up 0 bases and J gave up 8 bases, with 19 bases separating them. Germline V gives CDR1 LNHDA, CDR2 SQIVND (reference sequence). The CDR3 is made up of 16 amino acids. CDR3 sequence (DNA): TGTGCCAGTAGTATAGATGCCCGGTCCTTCGGTCGAGGCTACACCTTC. Protein sequence: CASSIDARSFGRGYTF.